The rows below give T cell receptor beta chains drawn from one sample of a study of Tregs in tolerant kidney transplant recipients. The assay was immunoSEQ multiplex PCR, and TCRdb's table has in-frame clones only and misses some. The sample includes under 85,000 clones, around nine tenths of them seen just once. The sample consisted of CD4+ T cells from blood, taken before the transplant. The receptors derive from a human donor who received a combined kidney and bone marrow transplant. CDR3s include the opening cysteine and the closing phenylalanine or tryptophan. The D gene is left open where the match is weak. Rows give clone size only sometimes, using once, few, many, or a class for an expanded clone.

abundance	len	v_gene	j_gene	d_gene	CDR3aa	CDR3nt
NA	12	TRBV29-1	TRBJ2-1	TRBD2	CSVGTSGSRQFF	TGCAGCGTCGGGACTAGCGGGAGTAGGCAGTTCTTC
NA	15	TRBV6-5	TRBJ2-7	NA	CASSYSVDWVTEQYF	TGTGCCAGCAGTTACTCCGTTGACTGGGTCACCGAGCAGTACTTC
NA	16	TRBV7-3	TRBJ2-3	NA	CASSPAFPAQADTQYF	TGTGCCAGCAGCCCGGCCTTCCCCGCGCAGGCAGATACGCAGTATTTT
NA	12	TRBV2	TRBJ2-5	TRBD2	CASSLAEETQYF	TGTGCCAGCAGCCTAGCGGAAGAGACCCAGTACTTC
few	14	TRBV28	TRBJ1-2	NA	CASSSPDRSIGYTF	TGTGCCAGCAGCTCCCCGGACAGAAGTATTGGCTACACCTTC
NA	15	TRBV4-1	TRBJ2-1	TRBD2	CASSQGLAGGYEQFF	TGCGCCAGCAGCCAAGGACTAGCGGGAGGGTACGAGCAGTTCTTC
NA	17	TRBV7-6	TRBJ2-7	TRBD2	CASSSNQHGLAGGEQYF	TGTGCCAGCAGCTCAAACCAACATGGACTAGCGGGAGGTGAGCAGTACTTC
few	13	TRBV7-2	TRBJ2-4	NA	CASSPHTRDIQYF	TGTGCCAGCAGCCCTCATACCAGGGACATTCAGTACTTC
NA	16	TRBV6-5	TRBJ2-1	TRBD1	CASSSPSGTGSNEQFF	TGTGCCAGCAGTTCCCCCTCCGGGACAGGCTCCAATGAGCAGTTCTTC
NA	14	TRBV2	TRBJ2-7	TRBD2	CASKEREVSYEQYF	TGTGCCAGCAAGGAGCGGGAGGTCTCCTACGAGCAGTACTTC
NA	15	TRBV19	TRBJ1-2	TRBD1	CASSIPGQGVNGYTF	TGTGCCAGTAGTATCCCGGGACAGGGGGTGAATGGCTACACCTTC
NA	15	TRBV19	TRBJ1-3	NA	CASSFLAISGNTIYF	TGTGCCAGTAGCTTCTTAGCCATCTCTGGAAACACCATATATTTT
NA	13	TRBV27	TRBJ2-7	NA	CASSSGTRAVQYF	TGTGCCAGCAGTTCCGGGACTCGGGCGGTGCAGTACTTC
NA	13	TRBV27	TRBJ1-1	TRBD1	CAVQDRVSTEAFF	TGTGCCGTACAGGACAGGGTGAGCACTGAAGCTTTCTTT
few	15	TRBV5-1	TRBJ2-7	NA	CASFPGAGGSYEQYF	TGCGCCTCCTTCCCTGGGGCAGGGGGGTCCTACGAGCAGTACTTC
NA	14	TRBV7-2	TRBJ2-5	TRBD2	CASSLARGVETQYF	TGTGCCAGCAGCTTAGCGCGGGGGGTAGAGACCCAGTACTTC
NA	16	TRBV6-5	TRBJ2-7	TRBD1	CASSYEGTGGVYEQYF	TGTGCCAGCAGTTACGAAGGGACAGGGGGCGTCTACGAGCAGTACTTC
few	16	TRBV25-1	TRBJ2-6	NA	CASSAQGSSGANVLTF	TGTGCCAGCAGTGCACAGGGAAGCTCTGGGGCCAACGTCCTGACTTTC
NA	18	TRBV5-4	TRBJ2-1	TRBD2	CASSLAKASGSNYYEQFF	TGTGCCAGCAGCTTGGCCAAGGCTAGCGGGAGTAACTACTATGAGCAGTTCTTC
NA	13	TRBV4-2	TRBJ2-7	NA	CASSQQQGYEQYF	TGTGCCAGCAGCCAGCAACAGGGCTACGAGCAGTACTTC
NA	15	TRBV27	TRBJ1-2	TRBD1	CASSSLGQAFRGYTF	TGTGCCAGCAGTTCGCTGGGACAGGCGTTCCGTGGCTACACCTTC
NA	15	TRBV5-8	TRBJ1-5	TRBD1	CASSWGQGGSQPQHF	TGTGCCAGCAGCTGGGGACAGGGGGGCAGCCAGCCCCAGCATTTT
NA	16	TRBV5-1	TRBJ2-2	TRBD2	CASSSLAGPNTGELFF	TGCGCCAGCAGCTCCTTAGCGGGTCCGAACACCGGGGAGCTGTTTTTT
NA	15	TRBV6-6	TRBJ1-4	NA	CASSYSSTQYEKLFF	TGTGCCAGCAGTTACTCATCAACTCAATATGAAAAACTGTTTTTT
NA	13	TRBV27	TRBJ2-7	NA	CASKGRGSYEQYF	TGTGCCAGCAAGGGTCGGGGTTCCTACGAGCAGTACTTC
few	12	TRBV29-1	TRBJ1-2	TRBD1	CSVGDSNYGYTF	TGCAGCGTTGGGGACAGTAACTATGGCTACACCTTC
NA	15	TRBV11-2	TRBJ2-7	TRBD1	CASSPGQGRVDEQYF	TGTGCCAGCAGCCCTGGACAGGGGAGGGTCGACGAGCAGTACTTC
NA	16	TRBV5-1	TRBJ2-1	TRBD1	CASATTGDRGQGEQFF	TGCGCCAGCGCCACGACGGGCGACAGGGGGCAGGGTGAGCAGTTCTTC
few	14	TRBV19	TRBJ1-2	TRBD1	CASAPDRANYGYTF	TGTGCCAGTGCTCCTGACAGGGCCAACTATGGCTACACCTTC